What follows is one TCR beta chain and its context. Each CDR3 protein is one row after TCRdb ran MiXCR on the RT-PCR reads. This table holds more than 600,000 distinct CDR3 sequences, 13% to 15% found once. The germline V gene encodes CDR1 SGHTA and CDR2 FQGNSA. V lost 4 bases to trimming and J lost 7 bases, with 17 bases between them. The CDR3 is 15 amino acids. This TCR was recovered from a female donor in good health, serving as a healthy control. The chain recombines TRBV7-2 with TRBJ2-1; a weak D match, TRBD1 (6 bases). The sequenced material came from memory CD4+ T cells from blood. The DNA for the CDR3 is TGTGCCAGCAGCTCCGGACCTAGAACAGGGAATGAGCAGTTCTTC. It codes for CASSSGPRTGNEQFF.